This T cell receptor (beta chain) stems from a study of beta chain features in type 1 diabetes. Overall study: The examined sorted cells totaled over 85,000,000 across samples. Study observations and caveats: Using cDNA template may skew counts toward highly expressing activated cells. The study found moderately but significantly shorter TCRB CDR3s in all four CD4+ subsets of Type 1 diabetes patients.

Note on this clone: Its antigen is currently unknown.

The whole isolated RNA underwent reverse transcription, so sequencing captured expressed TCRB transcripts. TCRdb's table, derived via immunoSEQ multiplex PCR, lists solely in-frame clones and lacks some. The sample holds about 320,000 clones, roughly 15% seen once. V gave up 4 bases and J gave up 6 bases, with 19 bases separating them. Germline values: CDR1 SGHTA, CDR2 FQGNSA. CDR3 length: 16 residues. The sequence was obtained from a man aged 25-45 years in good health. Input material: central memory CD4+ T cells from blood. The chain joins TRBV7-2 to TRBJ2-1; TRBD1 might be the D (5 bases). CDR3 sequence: CASSSSGRFVGNEQFF. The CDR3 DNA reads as TGTGCCAGCAGCTCCTCAGGGCGGTTCGTAGGCAATGAGCAGTTCTTC. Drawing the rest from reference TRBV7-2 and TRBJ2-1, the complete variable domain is GAGVSQSPSNKVTEKGKDVELRCDPISGHTALYWYRQSLGQGLEFLIYFQGNSAPDKSGLPSDRFSAERTGGSVSTLTIQRTQQEDSAVYLCASSSSGRFVGNEQFFGPGTRLTVL.